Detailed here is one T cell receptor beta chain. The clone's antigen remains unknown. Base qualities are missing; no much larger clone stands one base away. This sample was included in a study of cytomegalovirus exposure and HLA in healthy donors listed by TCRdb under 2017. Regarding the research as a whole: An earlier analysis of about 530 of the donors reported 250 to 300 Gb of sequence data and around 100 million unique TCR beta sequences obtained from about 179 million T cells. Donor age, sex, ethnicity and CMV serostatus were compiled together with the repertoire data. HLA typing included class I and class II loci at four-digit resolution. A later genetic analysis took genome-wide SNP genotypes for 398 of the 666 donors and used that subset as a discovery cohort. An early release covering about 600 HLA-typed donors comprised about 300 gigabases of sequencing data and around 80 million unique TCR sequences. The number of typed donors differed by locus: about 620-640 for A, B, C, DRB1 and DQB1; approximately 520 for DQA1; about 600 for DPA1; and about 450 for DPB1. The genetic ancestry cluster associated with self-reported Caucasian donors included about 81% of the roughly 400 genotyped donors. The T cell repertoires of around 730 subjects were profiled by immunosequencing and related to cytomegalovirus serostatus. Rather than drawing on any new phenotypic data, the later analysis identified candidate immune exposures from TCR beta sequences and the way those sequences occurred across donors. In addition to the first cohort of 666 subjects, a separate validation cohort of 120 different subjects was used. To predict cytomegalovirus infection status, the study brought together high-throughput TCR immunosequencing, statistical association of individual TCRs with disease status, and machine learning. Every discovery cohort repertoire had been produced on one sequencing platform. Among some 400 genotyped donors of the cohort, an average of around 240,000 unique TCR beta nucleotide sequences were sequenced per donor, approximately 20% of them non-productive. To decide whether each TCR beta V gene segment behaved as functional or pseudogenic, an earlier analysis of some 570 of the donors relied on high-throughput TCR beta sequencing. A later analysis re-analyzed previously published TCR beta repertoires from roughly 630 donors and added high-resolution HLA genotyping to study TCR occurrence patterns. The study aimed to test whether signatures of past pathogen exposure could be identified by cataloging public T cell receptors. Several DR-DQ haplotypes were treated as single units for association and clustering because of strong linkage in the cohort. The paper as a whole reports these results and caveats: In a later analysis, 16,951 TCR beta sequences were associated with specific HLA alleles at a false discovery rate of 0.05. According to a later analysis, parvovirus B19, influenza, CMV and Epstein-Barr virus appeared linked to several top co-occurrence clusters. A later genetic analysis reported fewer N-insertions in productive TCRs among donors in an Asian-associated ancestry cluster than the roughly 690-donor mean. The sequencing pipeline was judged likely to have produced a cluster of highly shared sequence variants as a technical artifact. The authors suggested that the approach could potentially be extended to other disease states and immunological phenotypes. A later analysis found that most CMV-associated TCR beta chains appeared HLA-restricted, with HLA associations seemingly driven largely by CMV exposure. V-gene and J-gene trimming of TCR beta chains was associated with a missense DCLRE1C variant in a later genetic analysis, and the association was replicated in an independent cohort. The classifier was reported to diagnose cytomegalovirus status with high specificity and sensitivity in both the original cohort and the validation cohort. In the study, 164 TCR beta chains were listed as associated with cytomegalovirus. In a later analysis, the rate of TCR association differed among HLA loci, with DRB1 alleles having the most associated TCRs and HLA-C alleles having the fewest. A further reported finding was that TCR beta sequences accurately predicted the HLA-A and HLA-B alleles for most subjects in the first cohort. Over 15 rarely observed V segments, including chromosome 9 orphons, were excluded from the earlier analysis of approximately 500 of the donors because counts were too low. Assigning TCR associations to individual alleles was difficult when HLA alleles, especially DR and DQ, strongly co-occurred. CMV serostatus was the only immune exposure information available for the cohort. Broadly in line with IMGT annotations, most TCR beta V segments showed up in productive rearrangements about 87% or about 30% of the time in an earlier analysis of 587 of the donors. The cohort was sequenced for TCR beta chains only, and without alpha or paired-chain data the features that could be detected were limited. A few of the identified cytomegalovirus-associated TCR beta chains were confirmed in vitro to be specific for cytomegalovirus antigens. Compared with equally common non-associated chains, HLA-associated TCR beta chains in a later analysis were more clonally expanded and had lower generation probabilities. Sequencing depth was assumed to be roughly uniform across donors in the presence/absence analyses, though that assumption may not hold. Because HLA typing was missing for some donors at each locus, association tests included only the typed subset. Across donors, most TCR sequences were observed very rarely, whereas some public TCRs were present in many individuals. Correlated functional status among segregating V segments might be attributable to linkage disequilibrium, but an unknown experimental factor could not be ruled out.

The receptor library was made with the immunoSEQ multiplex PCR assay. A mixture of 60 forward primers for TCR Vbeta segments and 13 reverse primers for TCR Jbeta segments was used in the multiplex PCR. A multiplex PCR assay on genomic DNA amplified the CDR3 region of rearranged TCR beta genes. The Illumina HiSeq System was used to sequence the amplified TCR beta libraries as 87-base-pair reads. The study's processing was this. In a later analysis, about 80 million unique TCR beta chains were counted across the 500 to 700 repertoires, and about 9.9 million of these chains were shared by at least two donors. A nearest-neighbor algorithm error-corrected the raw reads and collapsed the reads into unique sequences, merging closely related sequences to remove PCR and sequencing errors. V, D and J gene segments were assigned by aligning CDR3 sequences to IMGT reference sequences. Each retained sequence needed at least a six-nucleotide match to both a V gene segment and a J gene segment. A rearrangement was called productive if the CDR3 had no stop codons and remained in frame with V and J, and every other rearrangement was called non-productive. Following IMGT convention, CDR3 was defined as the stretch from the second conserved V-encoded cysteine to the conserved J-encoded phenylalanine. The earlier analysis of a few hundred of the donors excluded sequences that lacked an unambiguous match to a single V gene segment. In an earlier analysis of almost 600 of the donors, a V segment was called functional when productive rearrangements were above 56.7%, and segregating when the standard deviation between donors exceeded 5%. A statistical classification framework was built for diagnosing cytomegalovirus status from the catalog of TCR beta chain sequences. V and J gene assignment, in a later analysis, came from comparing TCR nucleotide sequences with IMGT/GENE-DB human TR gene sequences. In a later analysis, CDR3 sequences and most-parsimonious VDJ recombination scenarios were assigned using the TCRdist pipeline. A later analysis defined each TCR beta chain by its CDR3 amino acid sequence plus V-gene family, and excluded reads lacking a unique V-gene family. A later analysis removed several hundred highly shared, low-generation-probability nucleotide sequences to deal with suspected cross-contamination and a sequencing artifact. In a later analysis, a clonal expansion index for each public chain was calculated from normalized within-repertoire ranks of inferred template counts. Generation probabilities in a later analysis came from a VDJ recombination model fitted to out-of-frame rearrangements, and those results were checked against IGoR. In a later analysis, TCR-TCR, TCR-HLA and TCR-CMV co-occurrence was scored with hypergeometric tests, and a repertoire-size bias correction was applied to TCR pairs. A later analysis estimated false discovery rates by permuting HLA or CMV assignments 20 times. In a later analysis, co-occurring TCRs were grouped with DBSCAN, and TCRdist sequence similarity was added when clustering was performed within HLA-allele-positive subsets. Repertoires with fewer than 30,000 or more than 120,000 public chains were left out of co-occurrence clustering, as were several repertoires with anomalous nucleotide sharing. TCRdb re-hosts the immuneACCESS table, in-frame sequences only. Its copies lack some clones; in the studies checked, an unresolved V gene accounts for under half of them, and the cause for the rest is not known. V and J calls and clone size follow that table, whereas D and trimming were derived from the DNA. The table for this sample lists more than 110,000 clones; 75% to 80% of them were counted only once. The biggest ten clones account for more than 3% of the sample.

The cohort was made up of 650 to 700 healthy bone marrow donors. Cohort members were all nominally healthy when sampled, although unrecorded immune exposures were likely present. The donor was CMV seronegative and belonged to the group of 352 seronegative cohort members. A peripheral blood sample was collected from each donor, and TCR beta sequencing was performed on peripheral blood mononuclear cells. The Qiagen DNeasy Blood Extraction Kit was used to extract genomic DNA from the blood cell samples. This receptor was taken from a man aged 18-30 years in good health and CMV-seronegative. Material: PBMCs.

The CDR3 has the sequence CASSLTGTGNTIYF. The nucleotide sequence reads as follows: TGTGCCAGCAGTTTAACAGGGACTGGAAACACCATATATTTT. The chain uses TRBV11-2 and TRBJ1-3; TRBD1 could be the D gene, as 6 bases match. The germline V gene sets CDR1 to SGHAT and CDR2 to FQNNGV. A distance of 11 bases separates the germline ends of V and J, which lose 6 bases and 2 bases respectively. The CDR3 covers 14 residues, taking in both the cysteine and the phenylalanine. Of the read, only the CDR3 DNA is kept; its 42 bases are in frame from base 1.